This entry features one T cell receptor (beta chain) sequence. What it binds is unknown. Its ends do not fully match the called genes, so a read error is possible. This sample was included in a study of T cells after yellow fever vaccination. From germline, CDR1 is ENHRY and CDR2 SYGVKD. CDR3 length: 14 residues. One entry per CDR3 protein, called by TCRdb with MiXCR from the 5' RACE reads. The table has more than 300,000 distinct CDR3 sequences, about 10% seen once. Study-wide findings and caveats: The booster response re-showed most primary clones: around 96% CD4, approximately 90% CD8.

The J gene is TRBJ2-3, the V gene TRBV10-3; 8 bases are shared with TRBD2. This clonotype originated in a man aged 18 to 35 who received the YFV17D yellow fever vaccine. The sequencing here drew on CD4+ T cells sorted from PBMCs, taken 45 days after the yellow fever booster vaccination. The CDR3 bases are TGTGCCACCAGTAGCGGGGCGGGCGCAGATACGCAGTATTTT. Translated, it gives CATSSGAGADTQYF.